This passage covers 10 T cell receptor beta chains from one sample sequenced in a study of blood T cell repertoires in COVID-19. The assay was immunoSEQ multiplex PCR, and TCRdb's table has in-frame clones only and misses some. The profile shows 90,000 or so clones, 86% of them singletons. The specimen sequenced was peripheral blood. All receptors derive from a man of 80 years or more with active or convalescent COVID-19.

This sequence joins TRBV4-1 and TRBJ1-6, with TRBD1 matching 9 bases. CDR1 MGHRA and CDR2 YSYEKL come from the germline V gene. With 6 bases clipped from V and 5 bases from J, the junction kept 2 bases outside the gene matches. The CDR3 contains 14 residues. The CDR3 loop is CASSRTGDNSPLHF. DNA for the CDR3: TGCGCCAGCAGTCGGACAGGGGATAATTCACCCCTCCACTTT.

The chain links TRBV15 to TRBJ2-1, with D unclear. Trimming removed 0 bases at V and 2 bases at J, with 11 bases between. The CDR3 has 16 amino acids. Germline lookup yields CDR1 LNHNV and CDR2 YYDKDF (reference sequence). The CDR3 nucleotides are TGTGCCACCAGCAGAGATACAGACCCGCCCTACAATGAGCAGTTCTTC. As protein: CATSRDTDPPYNEQFF.

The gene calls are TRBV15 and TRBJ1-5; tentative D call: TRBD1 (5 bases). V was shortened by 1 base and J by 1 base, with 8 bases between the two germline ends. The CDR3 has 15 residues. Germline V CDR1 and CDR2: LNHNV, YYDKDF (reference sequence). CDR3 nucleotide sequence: TGTGCCACCAGCAGAGTCGACAGAAGCAATCAGCCCCAGCATTTT. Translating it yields CATSRVDRSNQPQHF. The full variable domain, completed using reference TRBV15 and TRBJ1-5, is DAMVIQNPRYQVTQFGKPVTLSCSQTLNHNVMYWYQQKSSQAPKLLFHYYDKDFNNEADTPDNFQSRRPNTSFCFLDIRSPGLGDTAMYLCATSRVDRSNQPQHFGDGTRLSIL.

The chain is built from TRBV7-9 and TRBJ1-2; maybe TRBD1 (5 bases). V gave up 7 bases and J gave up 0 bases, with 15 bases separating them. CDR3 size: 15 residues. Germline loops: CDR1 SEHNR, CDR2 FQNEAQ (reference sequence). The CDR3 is CASTIGGNANYGYTF. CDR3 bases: TGTGCCAGCACCATTGGGGGGAATGCTAACTATGGCTACACCTTC. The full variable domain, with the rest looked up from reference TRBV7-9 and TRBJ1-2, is DTGVSQNPRHKITKRGQNVTFRCDPISEHNRLYWYRQTLGQGPEFLTYFQNEAQLEKSRLLSDRFSAERPKGSFSTLEIQRTEQGDSAMYLCASTIGGNANYGYTFGSGTRLTVV.

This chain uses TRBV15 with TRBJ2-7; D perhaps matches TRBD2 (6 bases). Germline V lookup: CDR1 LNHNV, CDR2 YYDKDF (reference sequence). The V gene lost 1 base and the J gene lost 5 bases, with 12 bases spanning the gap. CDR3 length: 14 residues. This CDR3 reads CATSRVGGWDEQYF. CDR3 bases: TGTGCCACCAGCAGAGTGGGGGGATGGGACGAGCAGTACTTC.

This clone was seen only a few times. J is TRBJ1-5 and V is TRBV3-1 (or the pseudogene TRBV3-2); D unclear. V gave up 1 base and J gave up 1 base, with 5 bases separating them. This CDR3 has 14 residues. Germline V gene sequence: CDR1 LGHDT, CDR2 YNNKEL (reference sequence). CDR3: CASSQGESNQPQHF. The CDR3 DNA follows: TGTGCCAGCAGCCAAGGAGAAAGCAATCAGCCCCAGCATTTT.

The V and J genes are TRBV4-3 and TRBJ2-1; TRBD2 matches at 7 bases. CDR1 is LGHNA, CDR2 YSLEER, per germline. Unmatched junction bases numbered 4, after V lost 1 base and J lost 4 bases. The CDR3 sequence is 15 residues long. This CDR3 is CASSQASGTYNEQFF. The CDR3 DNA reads TGCGCCAGCAGCCAAGCCAGCGGGACTTACAATGAGCAGTTCTTC.

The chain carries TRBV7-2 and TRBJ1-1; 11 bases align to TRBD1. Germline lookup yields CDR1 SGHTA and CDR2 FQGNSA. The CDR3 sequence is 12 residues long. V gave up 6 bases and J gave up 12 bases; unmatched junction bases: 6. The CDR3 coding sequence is TGTGCCAGCAGGCCGGGACAGGGGGTTTCTTTCTTT. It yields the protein CASRPGQGVSFF. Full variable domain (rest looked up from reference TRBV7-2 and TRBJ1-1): GAGVSQSPSNKVTEKGKDVELRCDPISGHTALYWYRQSLGQGLEFLIYFQGNSAPDKSGLPSDRFSAERTGGSVSTLTIQRTQQEDSAVYLCASRPGQGVSFFGQGTRLTVV.

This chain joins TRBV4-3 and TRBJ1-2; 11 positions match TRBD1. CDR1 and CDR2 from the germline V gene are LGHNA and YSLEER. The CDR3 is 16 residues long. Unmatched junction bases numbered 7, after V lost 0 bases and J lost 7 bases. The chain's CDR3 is CASSQDPGQGAGGYTF. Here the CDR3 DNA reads TGCGCCAGCAGCCAAGACCCCGGACAGGGGGCTGGTGGCTACACCTTC.

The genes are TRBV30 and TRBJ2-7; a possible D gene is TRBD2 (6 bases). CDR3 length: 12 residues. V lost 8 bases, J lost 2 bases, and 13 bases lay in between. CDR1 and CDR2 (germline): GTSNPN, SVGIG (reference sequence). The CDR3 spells CAVGREPYEQYF. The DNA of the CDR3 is TGTGCCGTCGGGCGGGAACCCTACGAGCAGTACTTC.